Following are 30 T cell receptor beta chains from one sample sequenced in a study of T cells after yellow fever vaccination. TCRdb passed the 5' RACE reads through MiXCR, listing each CDR3 protein once. The table lists some 350,000 distinct CDR3 sequences, 3.5% to 4.5% of them singletons. The sequenced sample was PBMCs, obtained 5 days after the yellow fever booster vaccination. The origin of the receptors is a man aged 18 to 35 who received the YFV17D yellow fever vaccine.

This clonotype was detected ten times or more. The chain has TRBV6-5 and TRBJ2-5; weak D call: TRBD1 (5 bases). The CDR3 length is 12 residues. CDR1 MNHEY and CDR2 SVGAGI come from the germline V gene. Trimming stripped 5 bases from V and 5 bases from J, with 9 bases between. Here the CDR3 reads CASSGWGETQYF. The CDR3 DNA reads TGTGCCAGCAGTGGATGGGGCGAGACCCAGTACTTC.

This clonotype came up many times. This chain links TRBV11-2 with TRBJ2-2, with D possibly TRBD2 on 7 matching bases. The germline V gene has CDR1 SGHAT and CDR2 FQNNGV. The CDR3 is 16 amino acids. The ends were cut back, 3 bases at V and 5 bases at J, with 16 bases in the middle. The CDR3 loop reads CASSLRGAGATGELFF. The CDR3 DNA sequence: TGTGCCAGCAGCTTGCGTGGGGCGGGGGCAACCGGGGAGCTGTTTTTT.

J is TRBJ1-5 and V is TRBV11-2; a weak D match, TRBD1 (5 bases). CDR1 SGHAT and CDR2 FQNNGV come from the germline V gene. V was clipped by 5 bases and J by 10 bases, with 12 bases between them. CDR3 length: 12 residues. The DNA for the CDR3 is TGTGCCAGCAGCCAGAATAGGGGACCCCAGCATTTT. Protein product: CASSQNRGPQHF.

This clonotype was counted many times. The rearrangement links TRBV24-1 to TRBJ2-5; 8 bases are shared with TRBD1. The junction had 2 bases not matched to a gene; V was cut back by 4 bases and J by 5 bases. The CDR3 is 13 amino acids. Looked up from germline, CDR1 is KGHDR and CDR2 is SFDVKD. The CDR3 coding sequence is TGTGCCACCAGTGAGAACAGGGGGGAGACCCAGTACTTC. Amino acid sequence: CATSENRGETQYF.

This clonotype turned up a few times. The J gene is TRBJ1-1, the V gene TRBV27; D gene uncertain. V was trimmed by 2 bases and J by 8 bases, leaving 9 bases between them. Germline loops: CDR1 MNHEY, CDR2 SMNVEV (reference sequence). This CDR3 contains 12 residues. The CDR3 nucleotides are TGTGCCAGCAGTTTAGCATCGGCAGAAGCTTTCTTT. As protein: CASSLASAEAFF.

In this sample, this clonotype turned up a few times. This chain connects TRBV6-5 to TRBJ2-2; 9 bases match TRBD2. V was clipped by 1 base and J by 6 bases; unmatched bases: 6. The CDR3 runs 16 residues. Looked up from germline, CDR1 is MNHEY and CDR2 is SVGAGI. CDR3 nucleotides: TGTGCCAGCAGTTACTTTGCGGGGGGGCCGCCCGGGGAGCTGTTTTTT. This encodes CASSYFAGGPPGELFF.

This clonotype came up many times. The genes are TRBV20-1 and TRBJ2-5, with D possibly being TRBD2 (5 bases). The CDR3 totals 13 residues. Per germline, CDR1 DFQATT and CDR2 SNEGSKA (reference sequence). V lost 8 bases and J lost 5, with 18 bases in between. The CDR3 sequence is CSIPQVGGETQYF. The CDR3 coding sequence is TGCAGTATACCCCAGGTCGGCGGGGAGACCCAGTACTTC.

This clonotype was seen repeatedly, ten times or more. V is TRBV29-1 and J is TRBJ1-4; 8 bases match TRBD1. This CDR3 is built from 15 residues. V shed 7 bases, J shed 10 bases, and the junction held 17 bases outside the gene matches. Germline V CDR1 and CDR2: SQVTM, ANQGSEA. The CDR3 bases are TGCAGCGCCCGACATACAGGACAGGGTTTGGGAAAACTGTTTTTT. It is translated as CSARHTGQGLGKLFF.

This clonotype came up a few times. This chain connects TRBV7-2 to TRBJ1-5; 7 bases match TRBD1. V dropped 4 bases and J dropped 5; count of bases not matched to a gene: 8. This CDR3 contains 15 residues. Germline values: CDR1 SGHTA, CDR2 FQGNSA. Here the CDR3 reads CASSSDRDRDQPQHF. The CDR3 region has the DNA TGTGCCAGCAGCTCTGACCGGGACAGAGATCAGCCCCAGCATTTT.

This clonotype was seen repeatedly, ten times or more. V is TRBV5-1 and J is TRBJ2-2, with TRBD2 matching 7 bases. This CDR3 comprises 16 residues. J lost 1 base, V lost 2 bases, and 5 bases had no gene match. Per germline, CDR1 SGHRS and CDR2 YFSETQ. CDR3 loop: CASSFRQRGNTGELFF. Written as DNA, the CDR3 is TGCGCCAGCAGCTTTCGTCAGCGGGGGAACACCGGGGAGCTGTTTTTT.

This clonotype showed up many times. This sequence joins TRBV20-1 and TRBJ2-7; D uncertain. Trimming removed 3 bases at V and 5 bases at J, with 8 bases between. This CDR3 spans 11 amino acids. Looked up from germline, CDR1 is DFQATT and CDR2 is SNEGSKA (reference sequence). The DNA of the CDR3 is TGCAGTGCTAGGGGGAACCACGAGCAGTACGTC. It is translated as CSARGNHEQYV.

V is TRBV19 and J is TRBJ2-2; D perhaps matches TRBD2 (6 bases). The CDR3 contains 13 residues. V gave up 9 bases and J gave up 6 bases, with 14 bases separating them. Germline CDR1 reads LNHDA; CDR2 reads SQIVND (reference sequence). The CDR3 region has the DNA TGTGCCAGCACTCCGGGGGTGGCCGGGGAGCTGTTTTTT. It encodes CASTPGVAGELFF.

This sequence joins TRBV4-1 and TRBJ1-1; possible D gene TRBD1, 5 bases. Germline CDR1 MGHRA, CDR2 YSYEKL. This CDR3 region has 14 residues. V lost 4 bases and J 7 bases, leaving 16 bases between the germline ends. CDR3 bases: TGCGCCAGCAGCCTTACCACTCAGACAGATGAAGCTTTCTTT. The encoded protein is CASSLTTQTDEAFF.

This clonotype has a handful of counts. The chain recombines TRBV13 with TRBJ2-7; the match to TRBD1 covers 7 bases. The CDR3 runs to 13 residues. Unmatched junction bases numbered 4, after V lost 5 bases and J lost 3 bases. The V gene's germline CDR1 is PRHDT and CDR2 FYEKMQ (reference sequence). The CDR3 region is CASSPGQHYEQYF. CDR3 DNA sequence: TGTGCCAGCAGCCCGGGACAGCACTACGAGCAGTACTTC.

This clonotype was counted a few times. V usage is TRBV24-1 and J usage is TRBJ1-1, with 7 bases identical to TRBD1. The CDR3 covers 17 residues. The germline CDR1 and CDR2 sequences are KGHDR and SFDVKD. The V gene end was trimmed by 5 bases and the J gene end by 0 bases; junction bases not matched to a gene: 11. The CDR3 sequence: CATSVLGDRNMNTEAFF. In DNA, the CDR3 is TGTGCCACCAGTGTTTTAGGGGACAGAAACATGAACACTGAAGCTTTCTTT.

Here the CDR3 DNA reads TGCGCCAGCAGCCCGGCCCTCTCCTATAATTCACCCCTCCACTTT. This translates into CASSPALSYNSPLHF. The chain combines TRBV5-1 with TRBJ1-6; D is ambiguous. Trimming removed 4 bases from V and 0 bases from J, with 8 bases in between. Germline CDR1 and CDR2: SGHRS and YFSETQ. The CDR3 has 15 amino acids.

This clonotype showed up just a few times. The chain is built from TRBV20-1 and TRBJ2-3; TRBD2 matches 12 bases. Looked up from germline, CDR1 is DFQATT and CDR2 is SNEGSKA (reference sequence). V lost 1 base and J lost 4; bases outside the gene matches: 3. The CDR3 consists of 15 residues. The CDR3 protein is CSARVLAGGADTQYF. CDR3 nucleotide sequence: TGCAGTGCTAGAGTTCTAGCGGGGGGGGCAGATACGCAGTATTTT.

A few counts support this clonotype. This chain joins TRBV9 and TRBJ2-1; D not resolved. This CDR3 has 18 residues. Germline V gene data show CDR1 as SGDLS and CDR2 as YYNGEE. Trimming pared 1 base from V and 0 bases from J, leaving 17 bases between. CDR3 DNA: TGTGCCAGCAGCGTATCGCGGCGGAGCAAAAGCTCCTACAATGAGCAGTTCTTC. This encodes CASSVSRRSKSSYNEQFF.

V and J are TRBV6-2 or TRBV6-3 and TRBJ2-7; D is ambiguous. Between the trimmed V and J ends, which lost 2 bases and 2 bases, there was a span of 4 bases. The CDR3 sequence is 12 residues long. Germline loops: CDR1 MNHEY, CDR2 SVGEGT. The CDR3 here is CASSYRAYEQYV. In DNA form, the CDR3 reads TGTGCCAGCAGTTACAGGGCCTACGAGCAGTACGTC.

This clonotype has just a few counts. The rearrangement joins TRBV5-6 to TRBJ1-4; D not certain. Germline assignment: CDR1 SGHDT and CDR2 YYEEEE. The CDR3 runs to 17 residues. With 4 bases removed from V and 0 bases from J, the gap between germline ends came to 16 bases. The DNA of the CDR3 is TGTGCCAGCAGCCCACCTTCGCAATTGCCAACTAATGAAAAACTGTTTTTT. Amino acids: CASSPPSQLPTNEKLFF.

V is TRBV5-5 and J is TRBJ2-2; 11 positions agree with TRBD1. CDR1 and CDR2 from the germline V gene are SGHKS and YYEKEE (reference sequence). The CDR3 loop spans 16 amino acids. V was pared by 5 bases and J by 4 bases, with 7 bases of the junction left unmatched. CDR3 amino acids: CASRPDRGHRTGELFF. For the CDR3, the DNA is TGTGCCAGCAGACCGGACAGGGGGCATCGCACCGGGGAGCTGTTTTTT.

This clonotype was detected a few times. The chain links TRBV7-2 to TRBJ1-2; 11 bases align to TRBD1. Germline V lookup: CDR1 SGHTA, CDR2 FQGNSA. With V trimmed by 5 bases and J by 8 bases, 7 bases remained unmatched. The CDR3 length is 14 residues. The CDR3 spells CASSPTGQGAGYTF. The CDR3 DNA sequence: TGTGCCAGCAGCCCTACAGGACAGGGGGCGGGCTACACCTTC. The complete variable domain, with remaining parts taken from reference TRBV7-2 and TRBJ1-2, reads GAGVSQSPSNKVTEKGKDVELRCDPISGHTALYWYRQSLGQGLEFLIYFQGNSAPDKSGLPSDRFSAERTGGSVSTLTIQRTQQEDSAVYLCASSPTGQGAGYTFGSGTRLTVV.

The chain recombines TRBV6-6 with TRBJ1-5, with D perhaps TRBD1 (5 bases). V was shortened by 4 bases and J by 11 bases, with 18 bases between the two germline ends. Germline V gives CDR1 MNHNY, CDR2 SVGAGI (reference sequence). CDR3 size: 14 residues. CDR3 loop: CASSLSGTGVAQHF. The CDR3 DNA reads TGTGCCAGCAGTTTATCCGGGACCGGGGTGGCCCAGCATTTT.

The rearrangement links TRBV5-6 to TRBJ2-7, with D possibly called TRBD1 or TRBD2 (5 bases each). Germline V gives CDR1 SGHDT, CDR2 YYEEEE. The length of the CDR3 is 15 residues. Between the trimmed V and J ends, which lost 4 bases and 5 bases, there was a span of 19 bases. The chain's CDR3 is CASSTRAGKRHEQYV. The CDR3 region has the DNA TGTGCCAGCAGCACTAGGGCAGGGAAGCGACACGAGCAGTACGTC.

Only a few counts were recorded for this clonotype. J is TRBJ2-5 and V is TRBV5-1; TRBD2 aligns across 7 bases. After removal of 4 bases from V and 2 bases from J, the junction contained 5 bases not matched to a gene. Germline V CDR1 and CDR2: SGHRS, YFSETQ. This CDR3 contains 14 residues. The CDR3 nucleotides are TGCGCCAGCAGCCTGCGGGAGTTGCAAGAGACCCAGTACTTC. This gives the protein CASSLRELQETQYF.

This clonotype showed up many times. The rearrangement links TRBV5-1 to TRBJ2-2; the D call may be TRBD1 or TRBD2 (6 bases each). The CDR3 contains 14 residues. The V end lost 4 bases, the J end lost 9 bases, and 16 bases lay between the germline ends. CDR1 and CDR2 from the germline V gene are SGHRS and YFSETQ. CDR3 protein: CASSPRGGNRELFF. In DNA form, the CDR3 reads TGCGCCAGCAGCCCGCGAGGGGGGAATAGGGAGCTGTTTTTT.

V and J are TRBV20-1 and TRBJ2-2; D remains ambiguous. With 4 bases removed from V and 6 bases from J, the gap between germline ends came to 3 bases. Germline V gene sequence: CDR1 DFQATT, CDR2 SNEGSKA (reference sequence). This CDR3 has 10 amino acids. The CDR3 DNA follows: TGCAGTGCTATATCCGGGGAGCTGTTTTTT. The encoded protein is CSAISGELFF.

Ten or more counts support this clonotype. The CDR3 is CASSPPPASNQPQHF. The CDR3 DNA reads TGTGCCAGCAGCCCCCCCCCCGCCTCAAATCAGCCCCAGCATTTT. The chain is built from TRBV7-2 and TRBJ1-5, with D uncertain. V shed 5 bases and J shed 4 bases, with 15 bases lying between them. This CDR3 has 15 amino acids. Germline CDR1 and CDR2: SGHTA and FQGNSA.

This clonotype was seen repeatedly, ten times or more. The chain is built from TRBV11-2 and TRBJ2-7, with TRBD1 as a possible D gene (6 bases). This CDR3 spans 17 amino acids. V was clipped by 0 bases and J by 2 bases, with 17 bases between them. Germline V gene sequence: CDR1 SGHAT, CDR2 FQNNGV. CDR3 sequence (DNA): TGTGCCAGCAGCTTAGATCCCGGGACAAGCTTCCCCTACGAGCAGTACGTC. It codes for CASSLDPGTSFPYEQYV.

Ten or more counts support this clonotype. This chain joins TRBV9 and TRBJ2-1, with 9 bases aligning to TRBD2. CDR1 and CDR2 from the germline V gene are SGDLS and YYNGEE. The V segment lost 0 bases and the J segment 9 bases; nucleotides outside the gene matches: 10. This CDR3 contains 16 residues. The CDR3 loop reads CASSVGIASGAREQFF. DNA of the CDR3: TGTGCCAGCAGCGTAGGAATTGCTAGCGGGGCGCGTGAGCAGTTCTTC. The full variable domain, completed using reference TRBV9 and TRBJ2-1, is DSGVTQTPKHLITATGQRVTLRCSPRSGDLSVYWYQQSLDQGLQFLIQYYNGEERAKGNILERFSAQQFPDLHSELNLSSLELGDSALYFCASSVGIASGAREQFFGPGTRLTVL.